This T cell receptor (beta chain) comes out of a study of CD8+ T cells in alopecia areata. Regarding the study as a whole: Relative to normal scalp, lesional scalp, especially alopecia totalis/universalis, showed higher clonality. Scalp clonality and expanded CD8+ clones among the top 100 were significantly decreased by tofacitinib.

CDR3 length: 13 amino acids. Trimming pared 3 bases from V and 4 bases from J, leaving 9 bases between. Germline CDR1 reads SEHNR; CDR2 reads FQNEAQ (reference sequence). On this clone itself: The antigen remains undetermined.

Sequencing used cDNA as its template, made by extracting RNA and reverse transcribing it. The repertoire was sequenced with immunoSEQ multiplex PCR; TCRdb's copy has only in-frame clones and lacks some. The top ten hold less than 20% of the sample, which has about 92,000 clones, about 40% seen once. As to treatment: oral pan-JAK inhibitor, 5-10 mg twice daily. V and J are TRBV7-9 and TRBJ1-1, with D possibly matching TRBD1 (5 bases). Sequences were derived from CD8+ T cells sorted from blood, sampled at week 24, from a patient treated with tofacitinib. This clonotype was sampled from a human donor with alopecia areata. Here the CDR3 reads CASSLGGPTEAFF. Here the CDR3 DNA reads TGTGCCAGCAGCTTGGGGGGACCCACTGAAGCTTTCTTT.